This T cell receptor beta chain was documented in a study of high-grade serous ovarian cancer treatment subgroups. The tumor samples were collected prior to definitive surgery or chemotherapy. Germline trimming cut 9 bases from V and 7 bases from J; bases unmatched to any gene: 10. The CDR3 is 13 residues long. Per the germline V gene, CDR1 is WNHNN and CDR2 is SYGVQD (reference sequence). The data were produced by immunoSEQ multiplex PCR, yet TCRdb's version contains in-frame clones alone and is incomplete. The data contain around 9,000 clones, around 85% of them seen just once; the ten biggest clones take up about 1.5%.

The V gene is TRBV10-1, the J gene TRBJ2-7, with 9 nucleotides matching TRBD2. The receptor was derived from a human donor with high-grade serous ovarian cancer. Material: tumor tissue. The CDR3 here is CASLAGAAREQYF. DNA of the CDR3: TGCGCCAGTTTAGCGGGGGCTGCTCGGGAGCAGTACTTC.